This T cell receptor (beta chain) was retrieved from a study of cytomegalovirus exposure and HLA in healthy donors. Primers included in the PCR were 60 Vbeta and 13 Jbeta primers. TCRdb's table, derived via immunoSEQ multiplex PCR, lists solely in-frame clones and lacks some. The sample shows 150,000 or so clones, around 82% of them seen only once. As for this clone: What it recognizes is unknown.

Findings and limits, study-wide: Researchers catalogued 160 or so TCR beta chains as cytomegalovirus-associated.

This CDR3 is 17 amino acids long. V lost 5 bases and J 2 bases, leaving 19 bases between the germline ends. The germline V gene encodes CDR1 LNHNV and CDR2 YYDKDF (reference sequence). The source material was PBMCs. The chain has TRBV15 and TRBJ2-4, with D perhaps TRBD1 (10 bases). This sequence originates from a man in his fifties or sixties in good health and CMV-seronegative. CDR3 residues: CATSAGGDRGSKNIQYF. The DNA of the CDR3 is TGTGCCACCAGCGCGGGGGGGGACAGGGGTTCCAAAAACATTCAGTACTTC.